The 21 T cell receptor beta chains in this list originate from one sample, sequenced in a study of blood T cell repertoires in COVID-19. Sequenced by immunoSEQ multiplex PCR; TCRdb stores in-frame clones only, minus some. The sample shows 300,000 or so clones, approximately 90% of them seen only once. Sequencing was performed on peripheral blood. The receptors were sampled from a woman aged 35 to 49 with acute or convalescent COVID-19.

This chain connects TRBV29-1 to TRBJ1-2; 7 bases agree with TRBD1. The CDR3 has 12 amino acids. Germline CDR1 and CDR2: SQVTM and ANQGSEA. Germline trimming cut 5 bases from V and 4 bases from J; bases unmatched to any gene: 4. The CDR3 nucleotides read TGCAGCGTTTCCCGGGACAGCTATGGCTACACCTTC. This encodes CSVSRDSYGYTF.

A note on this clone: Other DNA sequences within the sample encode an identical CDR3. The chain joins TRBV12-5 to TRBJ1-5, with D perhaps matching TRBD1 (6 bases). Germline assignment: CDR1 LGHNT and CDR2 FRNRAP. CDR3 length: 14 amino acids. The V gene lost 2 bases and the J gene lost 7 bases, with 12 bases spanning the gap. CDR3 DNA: TGTGCTAGTGGTTTGACGGGGGGCGGACAGCCCCAGCATTTT. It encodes CASGLTGGGQPQHF.

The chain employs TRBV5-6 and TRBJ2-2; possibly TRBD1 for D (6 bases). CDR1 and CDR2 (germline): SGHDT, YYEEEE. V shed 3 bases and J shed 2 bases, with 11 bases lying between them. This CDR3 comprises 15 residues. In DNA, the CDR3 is TGTGCCAGCAGCTCGGGGACACTTAACACCGGGGAGCTGTTTTTT. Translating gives CASSSGTLNTGELFF.

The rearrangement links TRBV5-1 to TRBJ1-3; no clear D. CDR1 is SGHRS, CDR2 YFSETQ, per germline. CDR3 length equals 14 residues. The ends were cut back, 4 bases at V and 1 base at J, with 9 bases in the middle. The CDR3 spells CASSPAASGNTIYF. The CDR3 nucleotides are TGCGCCAGCAGCCCCGCGGCTTCTGGAAACACCATATATTTT.

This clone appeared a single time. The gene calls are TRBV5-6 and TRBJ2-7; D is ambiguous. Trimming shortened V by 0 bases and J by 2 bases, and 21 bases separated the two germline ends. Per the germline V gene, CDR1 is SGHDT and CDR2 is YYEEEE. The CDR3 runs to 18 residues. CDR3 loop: CASSLAYLRRGKPYEQYV. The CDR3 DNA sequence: TGTGCCAGCAGCTTGGCCTATCTCCGTCGAGGAAAACCCTACGAGCAGTACGTC.

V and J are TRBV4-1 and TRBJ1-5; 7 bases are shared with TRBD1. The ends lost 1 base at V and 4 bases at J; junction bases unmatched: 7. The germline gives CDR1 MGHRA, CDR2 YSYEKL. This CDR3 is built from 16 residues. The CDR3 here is CASSQVSGQRNQPQHF. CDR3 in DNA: TGCGCCAGCAGCCAAGTTTCGGGACAGAGGAATCAGCCCCAGCATTTT.

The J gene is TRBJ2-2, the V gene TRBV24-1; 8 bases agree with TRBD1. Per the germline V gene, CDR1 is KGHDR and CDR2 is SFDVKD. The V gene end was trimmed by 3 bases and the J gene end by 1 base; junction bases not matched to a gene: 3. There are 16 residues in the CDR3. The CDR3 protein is CATSDTGQGNTGELFF. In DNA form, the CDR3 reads TGTGCCACCAGTGATACCGGACAGGGGAACACCGGGGAGCTGTTTTTT.

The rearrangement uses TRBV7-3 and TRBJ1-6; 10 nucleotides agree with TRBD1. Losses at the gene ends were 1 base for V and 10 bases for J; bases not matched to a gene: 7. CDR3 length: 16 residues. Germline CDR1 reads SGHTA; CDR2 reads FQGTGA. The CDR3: CASSLRGRTGGSPLHF. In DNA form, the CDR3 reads TGTGCCAGCAGCTTAAGAGGTCGGACAGGGGGATCACCCCTCCACTTT.

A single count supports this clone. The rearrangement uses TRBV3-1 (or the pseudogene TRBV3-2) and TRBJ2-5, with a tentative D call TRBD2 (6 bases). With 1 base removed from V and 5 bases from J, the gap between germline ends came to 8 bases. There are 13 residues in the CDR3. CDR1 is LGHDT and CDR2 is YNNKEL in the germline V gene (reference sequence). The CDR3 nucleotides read TGTGCCAGCAGCCAAGGGGGGGAGGAGACCCAGTACTTC. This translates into CASSQGGEETQYF.

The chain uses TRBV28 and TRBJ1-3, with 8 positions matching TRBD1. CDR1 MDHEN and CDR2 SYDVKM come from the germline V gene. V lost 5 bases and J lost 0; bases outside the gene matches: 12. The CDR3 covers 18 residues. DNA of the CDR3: TGTGCCAGCAGTACGGCAGGGGGCCTACCCATCTCTGGAAACACCATATATTTT. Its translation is CASSTAGGLPISGNTIYF.

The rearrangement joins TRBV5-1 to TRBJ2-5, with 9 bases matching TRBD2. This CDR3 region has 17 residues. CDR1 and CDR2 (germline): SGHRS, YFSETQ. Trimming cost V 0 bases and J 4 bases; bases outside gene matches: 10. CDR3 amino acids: CASSLELMAGGAETQYF. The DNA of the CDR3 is TGCGCCAGCAGCTTGGAGCTTATGGCGGGGGGGGCAGAGACCCAGTACTTC.

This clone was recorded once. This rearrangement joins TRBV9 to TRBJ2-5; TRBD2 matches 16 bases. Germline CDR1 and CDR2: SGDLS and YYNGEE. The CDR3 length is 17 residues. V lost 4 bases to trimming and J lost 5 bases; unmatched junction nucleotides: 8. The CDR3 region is CASSPGTSGGDGETQYF. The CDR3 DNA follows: TGTGCCAGCAGCCCCGGGACTAGCGGGGGGGATGGTGAGACCCAGTACTTC.

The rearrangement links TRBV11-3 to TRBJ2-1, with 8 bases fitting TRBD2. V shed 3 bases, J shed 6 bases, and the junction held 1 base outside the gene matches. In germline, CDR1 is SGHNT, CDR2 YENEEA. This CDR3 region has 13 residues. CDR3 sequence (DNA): TGTGCCAGCAGCTTCGGGACTAGCAATGAGCAGTTCTTC. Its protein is CASSFGTSNEQFF. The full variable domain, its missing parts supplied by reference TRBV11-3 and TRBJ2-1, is EAGVVQSPRYKIIEKKQPVAFWCNPISGHNTLYWYLQNLGQGPELLIRYENEEAVDDSQLPKDRFSAERLKGVDSTLKIQPAELGDSAVYLCASSFGTSNEQFFGPGTRLTVL.

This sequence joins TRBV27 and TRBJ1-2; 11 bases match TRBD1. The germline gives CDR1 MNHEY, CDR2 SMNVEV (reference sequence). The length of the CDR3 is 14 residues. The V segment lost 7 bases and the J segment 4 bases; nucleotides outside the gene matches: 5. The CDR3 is CASTPGTGGYGYTF. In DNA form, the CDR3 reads TGTGCCAGCACCCCTGGGACAGGGGGCTATGGCTACACCTTC.

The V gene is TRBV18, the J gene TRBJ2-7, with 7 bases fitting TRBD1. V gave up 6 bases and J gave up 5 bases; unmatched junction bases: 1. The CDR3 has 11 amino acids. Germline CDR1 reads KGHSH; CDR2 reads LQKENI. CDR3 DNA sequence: TGTGCCAGCTCCCAGGGGGACGAGCAGTACGTC. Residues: CASSQGDEQYV.

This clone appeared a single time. The CDR3 reads CASSPGGSDIQYF. The CDR3 DNA is TGTGCCAGCAGCCCAGGGGGATCGGACATTCAGTACTTC. The chain has TRBV11-2 and TRBJ2-4; 7 nucleotides match TRBD1. Trimming took 5 bases from V and 8 from J; bases not matched to a gene: 6. The CDR3 runs 13 residues. Germline CDR1 SGHAT, CDR2 FQNNGV.

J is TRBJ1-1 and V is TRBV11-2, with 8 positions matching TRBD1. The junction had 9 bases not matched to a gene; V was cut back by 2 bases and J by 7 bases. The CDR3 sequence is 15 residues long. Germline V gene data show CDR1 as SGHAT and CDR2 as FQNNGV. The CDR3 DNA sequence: TGTGCCAGCAGCTTATATAGTAGGACAGGGAGTGAAGCTTTCTTT. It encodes CASSLYSRTGSEAFF.

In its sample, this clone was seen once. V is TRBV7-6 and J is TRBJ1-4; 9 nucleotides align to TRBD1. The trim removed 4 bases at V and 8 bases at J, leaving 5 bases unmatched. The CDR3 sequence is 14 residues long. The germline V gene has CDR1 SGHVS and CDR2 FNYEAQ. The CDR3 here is CASSSQGAGEKLFF. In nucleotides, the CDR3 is TGTGCCAGCAGCTCACAGGGGGCGGGCGAAAAACTGTTTTTT.

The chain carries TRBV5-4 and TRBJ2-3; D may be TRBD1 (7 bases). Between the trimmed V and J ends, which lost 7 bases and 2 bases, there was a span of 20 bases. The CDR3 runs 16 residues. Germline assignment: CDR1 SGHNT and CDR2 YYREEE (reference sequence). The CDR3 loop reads CASGPQGGYLTDTQYF. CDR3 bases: TGTGCCAGCGGACCCCAGGGGGGTTACCTCACAGATACGCAGTATTTT.

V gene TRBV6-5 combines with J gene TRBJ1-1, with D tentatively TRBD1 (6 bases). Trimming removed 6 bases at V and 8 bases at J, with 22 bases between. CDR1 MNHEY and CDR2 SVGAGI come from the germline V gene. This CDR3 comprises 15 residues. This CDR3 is CASSLGWGGQAEAFF. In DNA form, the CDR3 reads TGTGCCAGCAGCTTAGGATGGGGGGGCCAGGCCGAAGCTTTCTTT.

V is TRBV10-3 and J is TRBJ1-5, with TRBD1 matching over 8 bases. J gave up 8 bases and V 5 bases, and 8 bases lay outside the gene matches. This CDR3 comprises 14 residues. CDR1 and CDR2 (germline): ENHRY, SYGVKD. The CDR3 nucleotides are TGTGCCATCAGTTCGGGACAGGCTTTTGAGCCCCAGCATTTT. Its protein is CAISSGQAFEPQHF.